This TCR beta chain was sequenced for a study of T cells in Graves' hyperthyroidism and ophthalmopathy. This clonotype was picked up many times. No antigen is known for it. Amplification yielded TCR beta CDR3 regions, with RNA transcripts as the source. The HTBI set primed first-round TCR CDR3 RT-PCR. From the multiplex PCR reads, TCRdb called clonotypes with MiXCR, one entry per CDR3 protein. The sample shows about 640,000 distinct CDR3 sequences, 13% to 15% of them seen only once. Germline CDR1 reads SNHLY; CDR2 reads FYNNEI. This CDR3 is built from 16 residues. V was shortened by 3 bases and J by 0 bases, with 11 bases between the two germline ends. Notes on the study in general: The model's output predicted ophthalmopathy at a median of roughly 6 months prior to onset.

Disease lasting under 3 months, a NOSPECS grade of at least 4, and a Clinical Activity Score of at least 3 were features of the ophthalmopathy patients. Patients showing uncontrolled infection, other autoimmune disease, pregnancy or lactation were ineligible. 10 ml of fresh peripheral blood supplied the PBMCs. The chain uses TRBV2 and TRBJ2-2; either TRBD1 or TRBD2 may supply D (5 bases each). The sample comprised blood. This sequence originates from a woman in her 50s with Graves' ophthalmopathy. DNA for the CDR3: TGTGCCAGCAGTGATATGGGGGTTCCGAACACCGGGGAGCTGTTTTTT. Encoded protein: CASSDMGVPNTGELFF.